The 15 T cell receptor beta chains below all came from one sample that was sequenced in a study of T cells expressing NK-cell markers. TCRdb reanalyzed the 5' RACE reads, giving one entry per CDR3 protein sequence and no DNA. This specimen shows around 550,000 distinct CDR3 sequences; the ten leading clones hold about 3.6%. Input material: blood T cells: a sorted CD56 or NKG2C T cell subset, CD4+ or CD8+ T cells, or bulk PBMC T cells (not recorded which). All receptors derive from a man aged 18 to 35 in good health.

This chain uses TRBV24-1 with TRBJ1-2. Germline V gene sequence: CDR1 KGHDR, CDR2 SFDVKD. This CDR3 region has 14 residues. Here the CDR3 reads CATSDFKGDGGYTF.

The rearrangement uses TRBV15 and TRBJ1-5; TCRdb lists TRBD1, though no DNA is available to test this call. The CDR3 consists of 17 residues. The germline CDR1 and CDR2 sequences are LNHNV and YYDKDF (reference sequence). The CDR3 reads CATSLRRQGTRNQPQHF.

The chain uses TRBV25-1 and TRBJ1-3. Per the germline V gene, CDR1 is MGHDK and CDR2 is SYGVNS. The CDR3 contains 14 residues. The CDR3 sequence: CASSEGYSGNTIYF.

This chain uses TRBV5-1 with TRBJ1-1; TCRdb lists TRBD1, though no DNA is available to test this call. Germline assignment: CDR1 SGHRS and CDR2 YFSETQ. This CDR3 is 17 amino acids long. The CDR3: CASSWPGQGARYTEAFF.

The rearrangement links TRBV6-2 or TRBV6-3 to TRBJ1-1; the TCRdb call, TRBD1, lacks DNA for checking. The CDR3 has 14 residues. CDR1 is MNHEY and CDR2 is SVGEGT in the germline V gene. CDR3 in amino acids: CASSTQGARTEAFF.

The rearrangement joins TRBV5-5 to TRBJ2-1; the TCRdb D gene call, TRBD2, has no DNA to confirm it. The CDR3 covers 14 residues. From germline, CDR1 is SGHKS and CDR2 YYEKEE (reference sequence). CDR3 amino acids: CASSFGPGYNEQFF.

The rearrangement joins TRBV10-3 to TRBJ2-5; TCRdb outputs TRBD1, but without DNA this stays unchecked. The CDR3 is 15 residues long. From germline, CDR1 is ENHRY and CDR2 SYGVKD. The CDR3 here is CASSSRTGGEETQYF.

V gene TRBV20-1 combines with J gene TRBJ2-1. This CDR3 has 14 amino acids. Germline V lookup: CDR1 DFQATT, CDR2 SNEGSKA (reference sequence). Here the CDR3 reads CSARATSAYNEQFF.

The CDR3 sequence is CSVESGASSYNEQFF. The chain employs TRBV29-1 and TRBJ2-1. The germline CDR1 and CDR2 sequences are SQVTM and ANQGSEA. This CDR3 comprises 15 residues.

This sequence joins TRBV20-1 and TRBJ2-5; as DNA is missing, the TRBD1 call by TCRdb cannot be tested. Looked up from germline, CDR1 is DFQATT and CDR2 is SNEGSKA (reference sequence). This CDR3 spans 15 amino acids. The CDR3 here is CSASPLQGGMETQYF.

The V and J genes are TRBV6-5 and TRBJ2-5; without DNA, the TCRdb call of TRBD2 cannot be checked. This CDR3 spans 16 amino acids. Germline lookup yields CDR1 MNHEY and CDR2 SVGAGI. CDR3: CASSYSEAGVGETQYF.

The rearrangement uses TRBV20-1 and TRBJ2-2; the D call from TCRdb, TRBD2, cannot be confirmed without DNA. Germline CDR1 is DFQATT and CDR2 is SNEGSKA (reference sequence). CDR3 length: 15 residues. CDR3 amino acids: CSARRSGVNTGELFF.

The gene calls are TRBV6-2 or TRBV6-3 and TRBJ2-7; the D gene TCRdb calls, TRBD2, cannot be checked with no DNA. The CDR3 contains 16 residues. Germline V gene sequence: CDR1 MNHEY, CDR2 SVGEGT. CDR3: CASSSAGGGRTYEQYF.

This chain uses TRBV7-9 with TRBJ2-4. The V gene's germline CDR1 is SEHNR and CDR2 FQNEAQ (reference sequence). This CDR3 is 11 amino acids long. The CDR3 sequence: CASSGLGIQYF.

This chain joins TRBV16 and TRBJ1-5. The CDR3 consists of 14 residues. In germline, CDR1 is KGHSY, CDR2 FQNENV. CDR3 loop: CASSQLGGNQPQHF.